These 25 T cell receptor beta chains were sequenced from one sample in a study of regulatory dendritic cells for organ transplantation. TCRdb's table, derived via immunoSEQ multiplex PCR, lists solely in-frame clones and lacks some. Here the sample spans just under 30,000 clones, about 79% being singletons. Sequencing input: memory CD4+ T cells from blood. Subset meaning: CD45RO+ memory T cells. These receptors all stem from a human donor in good health.

This chain joins TRBV19 and TRBJ1-6; D call uncertain. This CDR3 has 14 amino acids. Trimming left V 8 bases short and J 9 bases short, with 17 bases between. Looked up from germline, CDR1 is LNHDA and CDR2 is SQIVND (reference sequence). The CDR3 sequence: CASQARGWSSPLHF. The CDR3 DNA is TGTGCCAGTCAAGCCAGAGGGTGGAGTTCACCCCTCCACTTT.

The CDR3 loop reads CASSLAGDGYTF. CDR3 nucleotide sequence: TGTGCCAGCTCACTGGCAGGCGATGGCTACACCTTC. The gene calls are TRBV18 and TRBJ1-2; D unclear. In germline, CDR1 is KGHSH, CDR2 LQKENI. CDR3 size: 12 residues. The V end lost 4 bases, the J end lost 6 bases, and 9 bases lay between the germline ends.

The gene calls are TRBV5-4 and TRBJ2-5; 13 bases align to TRBD2. This CDR3 spans 17 amino acids. V was pared by 7 bases and J by 7 bases, with 16 bases of the junction left unmatched. In germline, CDR1 is SGHNT, CDR2 YYREEE (reference sequence). CDR3 nucleotide sequence: TGTGCCAGCGCTCCTGGACTAGCGGGGGCCCGACGGGGGACCCAGTACTTC. This gives the protein CASAPGLAGARRGTQYF.

The CDR3, as DNA: TGTGCCAGCAGCTTAGATCTTGGGACAATGAACACTGAAGCTTTCTTT. This translates into CASSLDLGTMNTEAFF. The chain joins TRBV11-2 to TRBJ1-1; maybe TRBD1 (6 bases). The germline V gene encodes CDR1 SGHAT and CDR2 FQNNGV. V was cut by 0 bases and J by 0 bases, with 11 bases left in between. This CDR3 has 16 amino acids.

The J gene is TRBJ1-5, the V gene TRBV27; D might be TRBD1 (5 bases). Between the trimmed V and J ends, which lost 10 bases and 2 bases, there was a span of 21 bases. The CDR3 sequence is 16 residues long. Per germline, CDR1 MNHEY and CDR2 SMNVEV (reference sequence). CDR3 protein: CATAVGGGMGNQPQHF. The CDR3 DNA sequence: TGTGCCACCGCGGTGGGTGGGGGTATGGGCAATCAGCCCCAGCATTTT.

This chain uses TRBV6-5 with TRBJ2-7; 8 nucleotides agree with TRBD1. CDR1 MNHEY and CDR2 SVGAGI come from the germline V gene. The CDR3 consists of 14 residues. The V gene end was trimmed by 5 bases and the J gene end by 3 bases; junction bases not matched to a gene: 6. Written as DNA, the CDR3 is TGTGCCAGCAGTCCATACAGGGGGGACTACGAGCAGTACTTC. Encoded protein: CASSPYRGDYEQYF.

J is TRBJ2-1 and V is TRBV6-1; 11 positions match TRBD2. V lost 2 bases to trimming and J lost 1 base; unmatched junction nucleotides: 4. The CDR3 consists of 17 residues. CDR1 is MNHNS, CDR2 SASEGT, per germline. The CDR3: CASSEIAGGPSYNEQFF. In DNA, the CDR3 is TGTGCCAGCAGTGAAATAGCGGGAGGGCCTTCCTACAATGAGCAGTTCTTC.

This chain connects TRBV28 to TRBJ1-5; D may be TRBD1 (6 bases). Germline CDR1 is MDHEN and CDR2 is SYDVKM. The CDR3 covers 12 residues. The V end was cut by 9 bases, the J end by 4 bases, with 10 bases between. CDR3 coding DNA: TGTGCCAGTAGAACAGGGAATCAGCCCCAGCATTTT. This gives the protein CASRTGNQPQHF.

This chain connects TRBV7-8 to TRBJ1-5; 7 bases match TRBD1. This CDR3 is 15 amino acids long. Looked up from germline, CDR1 is SGHVS and CDR2 is FQNEAQ. The V gene end was trimmed by 5 bases and the J gene end by 1 base; junction bases not matched to a gene: 5. The CDR3 loop is CASSGDRESNQPQHF. The CDR3 nucleotides read TGTGCCAGCAGCGGAGACAGGGAGAGCAATCAGCCCCAGCATTTT.

The chain combines TRBV18 with TRBJ2-1; D gene unclear. V lost 1 base and J lost 6, with 7 bases in between. This CDR3 has 13 residues. Germline CDR1 and CDR2: KGHSH and LQKENI. This CDR3 is CASSPRSPNEQFF. Written as DNA, the CDR3 is TGTGCCAGCTCACCACGCTCTCCCAATGAGCAGTTCTTC. The entire variable domain, with the rest obtained from reference TRBV18 and TRBJ2-1, is as follows: NAGVMQNPRHLVRRRGQEARLRCSPMKGHSHVYWYRQLPEEGLKFMVYLQKENIIDESGMPKERFSAEFPKEGPSILRIQQVVRGDSAAYFCASSPRSPNEQFFGPGTRLTVL.

In DNA form, the CDR3 reads TGTGCCAGCAGCCAAGCCGACAGGGCCAATTATGGCTACACCTTC. Its protein product is CASSQADRANYGYTF. V is TRBV4-2 and J is TRBJ1-2; 7 nucleotides line up with TRBD1. Germline values: CDR1 LGHNA, CDR2 YNFKEQ. This CDR3 is built from 15 residues. The trim removed 1 base at V and 5 bases at J, leaving 7 bases unmatched.

This clone has just a few counts. J is TRBJ1-5 and V is TRBV6-6; no definite D call. This CDR3 has 14 amino acids. Germline V gives CDR1 MNHNY, CDR2 SVGAGI (reference sequence). V was clipped by 0 bases and J by 4 bases, with 7 bases between them. CDR3 sequence (DNA): TGTGCCAGCAGTTACTCAGCTGTTAATCAGCCCCAGCATTTT. Protein product: CASSYSAVNQPQHF.

This chain connects TRBV7-2 to TRBJ2-7; D is uncertain. Trimming left V 5 bases short and J 7 bases short, with 15 bases between. The CDR3 has 13 amino acids. Germline V lookup: CDR1 SGHTA, CDR2 FQGNSA. CDR3 residues: CASSPRTDPEQYF. In DNA, the CDR3 is TGTGCCAGCAGCCCCCGGACGGACCCAGAGCAGTACTTC.

This sequence joins TRBV2 and TRBJ2-7; D remains ambiguous. This CDR3 contains 15 residues. The germline CDR1 and CDR2 sequences are SNHLY and FYNNEI. Deletions cut 1 base from V and 5 bases from J, with 15 bases between. CDR3 sequence reads: CASSEENGLGHEQYF. The CDR3, as DNA: TGTGCCAGCAGTGAAGAAAACGGCCTCGGCCACGAGCAGTACTTC. Using reference TRBV2 and TRBJ2-7 for the parts outside the CDR3, the full variable domain is EPEVTQTPSHQVTQMGQEVILRCVPISNHLYFYWYRQILGQKVEFLVSFYNNEISEKSEIFDDQFSVERPDGSNFTLKIRSTKLEDSAMYFCASSEENGLGHEQYFGPGTRLTVT.

The gene calls are TRBV11-2 and TRBJ2-1; no reliable D call. CDR3 length: 14 residues. Trimming cost V 5 bases and J 12 bases, with 20 bases left between them. Germline values: CDR1 SGHAT, CDR2 FQNNGV. The DNA of the CDR3 is TGTGCCAGCAGCGTCCCTCCCCCCCCAATGCCGCAGTTCTTC. Amino acid sequence: CASSVPPPPMPQFF.

This chain connects TRBV11-2 to TRBJ2-3, with 7 bases that match TRBD2. CDR3 length: 17 residues. Germline CDR1 SGHAT, CDR2 FQNNGV. The V segment lost 1 base and the J segment 1 base; nucleotides outside the gene matches: 8. CDR3 loop: CASSLVGAGDGTDTQYF. The CDR3 DNA follows: TGTGCCAGCAGCTTAGTCGGTGCGGGGGATGGCACAGATACGCAGTATTTT.

The chain links TRBV10-2 to TRBJ2-5; weak D call: TRBD2 (7 bases). From germline, CDR1 is WSHSY and CDR2 SAAADI. CDR3 size: 16 residues. Trimming cost V 8 bases and J 2 bases, with 21 bases left between them. In nucleotides, the CDR3 is TGCGCCAGCCCTCCGCCCCGGCGGGGGCTTCAAGAGACCCAGTACTTC. This codes for CASPPPRRGLQETQYF.

There are a few counts of this clone. The rearrangement links TRBV28 to TRBJ2-7; D is perhaps TRBD2 (5 bases). V lost 2 bases and J 0 bases, leaving 5 bases between the germline ends. CDR1 is MDHEN and CDR2 is SYDVKM in the germline V gene. The CDR3 totals 13 residues. Written as DNA, the CDR3 is TGTGCCAGCAGTTTAGGGAGCTCCTACGAGCAGTACTTC. It codes for CASSLGSSYEQYF.

In its sample, this clone was seen once. The genes are TRBV9 and TRBJ2-3; D is unresolved. Germline V lookup: CDR1 SGDLS, CDR2 YYNGEE. Trimming shortened V by 3 bases and J by 6 bases, and 14 bases separated the two germline ends. The CDR3 runs 14 residues. Here the CDR3 DNA reads TGTGCCAGCAGCGCCGCCGTGACTGCGGATACGCAGTATTTT. Its protein is CASSAAVTADTQYF.

The rearrangement uses TRBV4-2 and TRBJ2-1, with a possible D match to TRBD2 (5 bases). The germline V and J ends were trimmed by 1 base and 1 base, with 17 bases remaining between them. CDR1 and CDR2 (germline): LGHNA, YNFKEQ. This CDR3 has 18 residues. CDR3 sequence reads: CASSQVRGLSSSYNEQFF. CDR3 DNA: TGTGCCAGCAGCCAAGTACGGGGTTTGAGCTCTTCCTACAATGAGCAGTTCTTC.

CDR3 DNA sequence: TGTGCCAGCAGTGAGTTCAAAGAAAGGCAGTATTTT. This sequence encodes CASSEFKERQYF. J is TRBJ2-3 and V is TRBV6-1, with D hard to call. The V gene's germline CDR1 is MNHNS and CDR2 SASEGT. V lost 3 bases and J lost 11, with 12 bases in between. The CDR3 has 12 amino acids.

This clone was seen a few times. The V and J genes are TRBV7-9 and TRBJ2-3; no firm D call. CDR3 length: 13 amino acids. Trimming left V 3 bases short and J 6 bases short, with 10 bases between. The V gene's germline CDR1 is SEHNR and CDR2 FQNEAQ (reference sequence). CDR3 coding DNA: TGTGCCAGCAGCTTGGGGTGGACCGATACGCAGTATTTT. Amino acids: CASSLGWTDTQYF.

This CDR3 is CASSLTGGIDNEQFF. In DNA, the CDR3 is TGTGCCAGCAGCTTAACAGGGGGCATCGACAATGAGCAGTTCTTC. The V and J genes are TRBV7-3 and TRBJ2-1; 7 nucleotides match TRBD1. V gave up 0 bases and J gave up 5 bases; unmatched junction bases: 4. This CDR3 contains 15 residues. CDR1 and CDR2 (germline): SGHTA, FQGTGA.

The rearrangement joins TRBV10-3 to TRBJ2-5, with D possibly matching TRBD1 (6 bases). The CDR3 covers 14 residues. The V end was cut by 3 bases, the J end by 4 bases, with 12 bases between. Germline V lookup: CDR1 ENHRY, CDR2 SYGVKD. CDR3 DNA sequence: TGTGCCATCAGTGAAGAGGGGGTAGGAGAGACCCAGTACTTC. It encodes CAISEEGVGETQYF.

The chain combines TRBV29-1 with TRBJ2-5; D gene ambiguous. Trimming took off 8 bases at V and 2 bases at J, with 12 bases between the two ends. CDR3 size: 12 residues. The germline gives CDR1 SQVTM, CDR2 ANQGSEA. CDR3 region: CSSAPSQETQYF. The CDR3 coding sequence is TGCAGCTCTGCGCCGAGTCAAGAGACCCAGTACTTC.